These 16 T cell receptor beta chains were all obtained from the same sample, sequenced in a study of regulatory T cells in long-lasting Graves disease. In building TCR beta libraries, iRepertoire HTBI primers were used together with Arm-PCR of CDR3 regions. Using its own MiXCR run on the multiplex PCR reads, TCRdb lists one record per CDR3 protein. This table holds 350,000 to 500,000 distinct CDR3 sequences, approximately 22% found once. The time point is: persistent/refractory GD, antithyroid drugs over 5 years with positive TRAb. RNA extracted from PBMCs served as the sequencing template. The sample was peripheral blood mononuclear cells (PBMCs), taken when the disease was refractory, from a patient treated with antithyroid drugs. The origin of the receptors is a female donor with Graves disease.

This clonotype was observed a handful of times. The J gene is TRBJ2-1, the V gene TRBV2, with TRBD2 matching over 7 bases. The germline V gene encodes CDR1 SNHLY and CDR2 FYNNEI. The CDR3 runs 15 residues. Trimming removed 7 bases from V and 0 bases from J; junction bases left unmatched: 6. The CDR3 protein is CASKGTTSSYNEQFF. DNA for the CDR3: TGTGCCAGCAAAGGGACTACCTCCTCCTACAATGAGCAGTTCTTC.

Many counts were recorded for this clonotype. The chain recombines TRBV28 with TRBJ1-2; TRBD1 might be the D (6 bases). V lost 1 base, J lost 4 bases, and 10 bases lay in between. The CDR3 is made up of 14 amino acids. Germline V lookup: CDR1 MDHEN, CDR2 SYDVKM. CDR3 amino acids: CASSLLGGVYGYTF. The CDR3 bases are TGTGCCAGCAGTTTATTGGGGGGCGTCTATGGCTACACCTTC.

This clonotype appeared many times. The chain carries TRBV2 and TRBJ2-7, with D hard to call. The germline V gene encodes CDR1 SNHLY and CDR2 FYNNEI. This CDR3 is built from 15 residues. With 2 bases removed from V and 4 bases from J, the gap between germline ends came to 15 bases. The CDR3 bases are TGTGCCAGCAGTGAAATCCCCCCTACCGTGTACGAGCAGTACTTC. Its translation: CASSEIPPTVYEQYF.

This clonotype showed up just a few times. The gene calls are TRBV4-1 and TRBJ2-7, with D unresolved. In germline, CDR1 is MGHRA, CDR2 YSYEKL. The CDR3 runs 13 residues. Trimming stripped 0 bases from V and 7 bases from J, with 10 bases between. In nucleotides, the CDR3 is TGCGCCAGCAGCCAAGATCGTGGATGGGAGCAGTACTTC. This gives the protein CASSQDRGWEQYF.

This clonotype was seen a few times. CDR3 DNA: TGTGCCAGCAGCGTGGGCAGTACGCAAGAGACCCAGTACTTC. Amino acids: CASSVGSTQETQYF. The chain is built from TRBV9 and TRBJ2-5; no reliable D call. CDR1 is SGDLS and CDR2 is YYNGEE in the germline V gene. Trimming cost V 2 bases and J 2 bases, with 10 bases left between them. The CDR3 is made up of 14 amino acids.

This clonotype was seen at least ten times. The V and J genes are TRBV6-1 and TRBJ2-7; the D gene is possibly TRBD1 (5 bases). This CDR3 has 17 residues. Germline assignment: CDR1 MNHNS and CDR2 SASEGT. V lost 6 bases, J lost 1 base, and 22 bases lay in between. Here the CDR3 DNA reads TGTGCCAGCAGACGCATGGGCCAGGGATTCGTGTCCTACGAGCAGTACTTC. Residues: CASRRMGQGFVSYEQYF.

There are many counts of this clonotype. This sequence joins TRBV15 and TRBJ1-4; D not certain. CDR1 and CDR2 (germline): LNHNV, YYDKDF (reference sequence). V was trimmed by 0 bases and J by 6 bases, leaving 17 bases between them. The CDR3 totals 17 residues. CDR3 nucleotide sequence: TGTGCCACCAGCAGAGATCATCGCATGACCAGCCATGAAAAACTGTTTTTT. Translating it yields CATSRDHRMTSHEKLFF.

V gene TRBV11-1 combines with J gene TRBJ2-1, with 12 bases fitting TRBD2. Germline CDR1 SGHAT, CDR2 FQDESV (reference sequence). The CDR3 loop spans 13 amino acids. After removal of 9 bases from V and 5 bases from J, the junction contained 2 bases not matched to a gene. The CDR3 DNA reads as TGTGCCAGTGGACTAGCGGGAAACAATGAGCAGTTCTTC. Its translation is CASGLAGNNEQFF.

The table lists this clonotype with many counts. Written as DNA, the CDR3 is TGTGCCAGCAGCTTAGGTCCAGAGTACTATGGCTACACCTTC. Protein product: CASSLGPEYYGYTF. This chain joins TRBV7-2 and TRBJ1-2, with D unclear. The V end lost 1 base, the J end lost 3 bases, and 9 bases lay between the germline ends. The CDR3 sequence is 14 residues long. Germline-derived CDR1 and CDR2 are SGHTA and FQGNSA.

The genes are TRBV18 and TRBJ2-7; D ambiguous. Germline V gives CDR1 KGHSH, CDR2 LQKENI. CDR3 size: 15 residues. Deletions cut 6 bases from V and 0 bases from J, with 15 bases between. The CDR3 DNA follows: TGTGCCAGCTCTCGGACCGCTATTAGCTCCTACGAGCAGTACTTC. Translating it yields CASSRTAISSYEQYF. The whole variable domain, remainder taken from reference TRBV18 and TRBJ2-7, is NAGVMQNPRHLVRRRGQEARLRCSPMKGHSHVYWYRQLPEEGLKFMVYLQKENIIDESGMPKERFSAEFPKEGPSILRIQQVVRGDSAAYFCASSRTAISSYEQYFGPGTRLTVT.

This clonotype was seen at least ten times. The J gene is TRBJ2-5, the V gene TRBV3-1; tentatively, D is TRBD1 or TRBD2 (5 bases each). Germline CDR1 reads LGHDT; CDR2 reads YNNKEL (reference sequence). V lost 3 bases to trimming and J lost 5 bases, with 16 bases between them. The CDR3 is made up of 15 amino acids. The DNA of the CDR3 is TGTGCCAGCAGCCAGGGACCCGGAGGTGGGGAGACCCAGTACTTC. Protein: CASSQGPGGGETQYF.

The table lists this clonotype with a few counts. This sequence joins TRBV20-1 and TRBJ2-7, with D hard to call. Germline V gene data show CDR1 as DFQATT and CDR2 as SNEGSKA (reference sequence). The CDR3 runs to 12 residues. Trimming pared 4 bases from V and 1 base from J, leaving 8 bases between. The CDR3 DNA sequence: TGCAGTGCTAACGATCCATCCTACGAGCAGTACTTC. Amino acid sequence: CSANDPSYEQYF.

The chain is built from TRBV25-1 and TRBJ1-3; D unclear. This CDR3 comprises 15 residues. Trimming cost V 3 bases and J 12 bases, with 21 bases left between them. Germline CDR1 is MGHDK and CDR2 is SYGVNS. CDR3: CASSDNSTPGKGIYF. The CDR3 region has the DNA TGTGCCAGCAGTGACAATAGCACACCGGGGAAGGGCATATATTTT.

This clonotype was counted ten times or more. The chain couples TRBV2 to TRBJ2-7; 9 nucleotides match TRBD1. The germline CDR1 and CDR2 sequences are SNHLY and FYNNEI. V trimming: 6 bases; J trimming: 2 bases; junction bases outside the gene matches: 5. CDR3 length: 14 residues. CDR3: CASSGQGSTYEQYF. CDR3 nucleotide sequence: TGTGCCAGCAGCGGACAGGGGTCAACCTACGAGCAGTACTTC.

This clonotype was seen repeatedly, ten times or more. The chain uses TRBV11-3 and TRBJ2-7, with a weak D call TRBD2 (7 bases). This CDR3 has 15 residues. Germline CDR1 and CDR2: SGHNT and YENEEA. Trimming left V 5 bases short and J 3 bases short, with 17 bases between. This chain's CDR3 is CASSPGGAENYEQYF. CDR3 DNA: TGTGCCAGCAGCCCGGGGGGCGCAGAGAACTACGAGCAGTACTTC.

This clonotype turned up a few times. The genes are TRBV20-1 and TRBJ1-2; tentative D call: TRBD1 (5 bases). This CDR3 spans 13 amino acids. V was cut by 5 bases and J by 4 bases, with 14 bases left in between. Germline lookup yields CDR1 DFQATT and CDR2 SNEGSKA (reference sequence). CDR3 residues: CSAAGVTVYGYTF. In DNA, the CDR3 is TGCAGTGCTGCGGGGGTGACAGTCTATGGCTACACCTTC.